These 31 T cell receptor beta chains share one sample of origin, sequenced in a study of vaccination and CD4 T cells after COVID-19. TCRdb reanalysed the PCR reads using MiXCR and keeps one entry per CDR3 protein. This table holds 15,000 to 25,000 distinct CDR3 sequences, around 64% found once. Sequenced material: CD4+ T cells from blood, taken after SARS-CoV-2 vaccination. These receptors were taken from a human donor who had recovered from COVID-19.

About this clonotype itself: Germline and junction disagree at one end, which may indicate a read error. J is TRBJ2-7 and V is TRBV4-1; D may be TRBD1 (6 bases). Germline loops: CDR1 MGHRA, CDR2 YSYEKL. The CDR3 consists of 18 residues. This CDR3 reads CAGSPGVLDRRYTYEQYF. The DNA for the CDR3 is TGCGCCGGCAGCCCAGGGGTCCTTGACCGGCGGTACACCTACGAGCAGTACTTC.

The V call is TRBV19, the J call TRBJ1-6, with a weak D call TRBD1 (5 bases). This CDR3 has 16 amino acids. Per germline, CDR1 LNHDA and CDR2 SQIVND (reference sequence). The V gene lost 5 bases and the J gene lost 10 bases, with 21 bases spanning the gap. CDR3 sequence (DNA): TGTGCCAGTAGTGGTTCGACTTGGGCAGGGACCTCACCCCTCCACTTT. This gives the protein CASSGSTWAGTSPLHF.

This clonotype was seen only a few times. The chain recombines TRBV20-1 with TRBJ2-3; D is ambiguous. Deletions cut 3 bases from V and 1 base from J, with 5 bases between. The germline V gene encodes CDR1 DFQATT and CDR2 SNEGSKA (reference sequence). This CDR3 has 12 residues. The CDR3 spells CSASGGTDTQYF. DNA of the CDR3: TGCAGTGCTAGTGGCGGCACAGATACGCAGTATTTT.

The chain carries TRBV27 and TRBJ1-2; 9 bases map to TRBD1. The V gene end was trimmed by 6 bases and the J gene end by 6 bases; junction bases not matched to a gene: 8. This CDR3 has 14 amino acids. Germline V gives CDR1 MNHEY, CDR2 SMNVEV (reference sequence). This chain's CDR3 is CASRTGQGGDGYTF. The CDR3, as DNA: TGTGCCAGCAGGACGGGACAGGGTGGTGATGGCTACACCTTC.

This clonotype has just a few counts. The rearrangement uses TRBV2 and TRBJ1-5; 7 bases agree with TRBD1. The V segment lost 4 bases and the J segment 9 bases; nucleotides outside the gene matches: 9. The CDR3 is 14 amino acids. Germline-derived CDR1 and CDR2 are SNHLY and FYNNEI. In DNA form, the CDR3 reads TGTGCCAGCAGTGCCACAGGGGCCCTTCGGCCCCAGCATTTT. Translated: CASSATGALRPQHF.

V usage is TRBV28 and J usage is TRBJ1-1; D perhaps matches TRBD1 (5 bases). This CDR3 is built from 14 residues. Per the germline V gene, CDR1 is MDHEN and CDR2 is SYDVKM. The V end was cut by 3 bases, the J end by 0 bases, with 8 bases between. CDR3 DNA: TGTGCCAGCAGTTTGGGAGGGGTGAACACTGAAGCTTTCTTT. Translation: CASSLGGVNTEAFF.

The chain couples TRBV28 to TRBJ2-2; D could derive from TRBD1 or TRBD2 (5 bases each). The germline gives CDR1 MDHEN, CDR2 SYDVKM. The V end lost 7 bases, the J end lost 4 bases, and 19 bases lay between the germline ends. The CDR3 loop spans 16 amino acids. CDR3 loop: CASIQYGAGGTGELFF. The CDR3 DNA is TGTGCCAGCATACAGTACGGGGCTGGAGGCACCGGGGAGCTGTTTTTT.

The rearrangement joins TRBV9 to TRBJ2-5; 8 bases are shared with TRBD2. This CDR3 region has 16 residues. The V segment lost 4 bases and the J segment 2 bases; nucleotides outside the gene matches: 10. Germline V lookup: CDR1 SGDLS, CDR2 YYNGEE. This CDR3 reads CASSLGLTSGQETQYF. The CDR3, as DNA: TGTGCCAGCAGCCTAGGACTTACTAGCGGACAAGAGACCCAGTACTTC. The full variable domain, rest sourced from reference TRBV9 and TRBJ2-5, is DSGVTQTPKHLITATGQRVTLRCSPRSGDLSVYWYQQSLDQGLQFLIQYYNGEERAKGNILERFSAQQFPDLHSELNLSSLELGDSALYFCASSLGLTSGQETQYFGPGTRLLVL.

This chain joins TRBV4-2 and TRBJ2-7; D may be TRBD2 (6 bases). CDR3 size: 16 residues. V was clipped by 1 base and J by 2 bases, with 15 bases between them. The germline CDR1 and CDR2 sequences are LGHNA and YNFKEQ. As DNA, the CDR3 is TGTGCCAGCAGCCAAGTAAGTAGGCGGGGAACCTACGAGCAGTACTTC. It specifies CASSQVSRRGTYEQYF.

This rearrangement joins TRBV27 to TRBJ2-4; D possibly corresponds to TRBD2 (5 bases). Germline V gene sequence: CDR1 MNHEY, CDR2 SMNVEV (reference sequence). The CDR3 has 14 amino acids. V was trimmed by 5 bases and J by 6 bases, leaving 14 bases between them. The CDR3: CASSPGSGLNIQYF. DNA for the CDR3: TGTGCCAGCAGTCCGGGGAGTGGGTTAAACATTCAGTACTTC.

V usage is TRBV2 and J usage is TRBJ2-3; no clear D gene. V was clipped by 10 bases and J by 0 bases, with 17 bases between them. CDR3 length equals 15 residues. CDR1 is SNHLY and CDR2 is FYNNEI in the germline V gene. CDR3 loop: CATDKRSVSTDTQYF. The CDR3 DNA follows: TGTGCCACCGACAAACGGAGCGTGAGCACAGATACGCAGTATTTT. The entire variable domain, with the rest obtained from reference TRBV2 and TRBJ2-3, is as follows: EPEVTQTPSHQVTQMGQEVILRCVPISNHLYFYWYRQILGQKVEFLVSFYNNEISEKSEIFDDQFSVERPDGSNFTLKIRSTKLEDSAMYFCATDKRSVSTDTQYFGPGTRLTVL.

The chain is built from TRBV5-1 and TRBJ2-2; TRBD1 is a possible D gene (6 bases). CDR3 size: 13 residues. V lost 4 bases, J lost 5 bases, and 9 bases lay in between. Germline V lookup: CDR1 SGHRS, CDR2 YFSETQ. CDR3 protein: CASSKQGTGELFF. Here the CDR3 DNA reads TGCGCCAGCAGCAAACAGGGTACCGGGGAGCTGTTTTTT.

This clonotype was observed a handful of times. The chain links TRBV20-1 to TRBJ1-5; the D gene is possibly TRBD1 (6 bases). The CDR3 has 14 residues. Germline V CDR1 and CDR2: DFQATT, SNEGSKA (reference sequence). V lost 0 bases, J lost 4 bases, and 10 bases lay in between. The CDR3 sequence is CSARDRTDNQPQHF. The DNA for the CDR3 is TGCAGTGCTAGAGATCGGACAGATAATCAGCCCCAGCATTTT.

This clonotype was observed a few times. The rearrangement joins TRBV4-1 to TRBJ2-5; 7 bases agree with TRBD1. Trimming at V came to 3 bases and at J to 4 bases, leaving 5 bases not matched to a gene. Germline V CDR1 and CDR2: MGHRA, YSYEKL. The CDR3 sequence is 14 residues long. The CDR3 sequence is CASSQVGQRETQYF. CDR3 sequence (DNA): TGCGCCAGCAGCCAGGTGGGACAGAGAGAGACCCAGTACTTC.

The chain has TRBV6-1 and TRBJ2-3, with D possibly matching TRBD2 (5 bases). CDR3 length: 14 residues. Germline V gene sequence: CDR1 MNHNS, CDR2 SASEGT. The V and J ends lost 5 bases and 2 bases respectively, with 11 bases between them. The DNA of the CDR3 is TGTGCCAGCAGTCGACTAAGCGCCACAGATACGCAGTATTTT. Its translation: CASSRLSATDTQYF.

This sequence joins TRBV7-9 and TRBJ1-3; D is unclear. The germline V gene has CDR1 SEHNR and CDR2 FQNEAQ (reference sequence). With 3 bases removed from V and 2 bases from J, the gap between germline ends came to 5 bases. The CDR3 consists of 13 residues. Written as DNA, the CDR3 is TGTGCCAGCAGCTTTCCGCCTGGAAACACCATATATTTT. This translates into CASSFPPGNTIYF.

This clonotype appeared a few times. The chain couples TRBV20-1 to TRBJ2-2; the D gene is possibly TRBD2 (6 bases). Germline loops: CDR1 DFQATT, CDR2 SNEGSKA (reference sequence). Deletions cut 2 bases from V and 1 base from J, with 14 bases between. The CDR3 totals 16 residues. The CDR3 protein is CSARLWRDQNTGELFF. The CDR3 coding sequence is TGCAGTGCTAGACTCTGGCGGGACCAGAACACCGGGGAGCTGTTTTTT.

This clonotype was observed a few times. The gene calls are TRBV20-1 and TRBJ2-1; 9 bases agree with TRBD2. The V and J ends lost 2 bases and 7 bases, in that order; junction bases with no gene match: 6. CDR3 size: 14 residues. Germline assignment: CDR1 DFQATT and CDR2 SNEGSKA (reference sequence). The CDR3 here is CSARHSGRNNEQFF. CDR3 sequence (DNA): TGCAGTGCTAGACACAGCGGGAGGAATAATGAGCAGTTCTTC.

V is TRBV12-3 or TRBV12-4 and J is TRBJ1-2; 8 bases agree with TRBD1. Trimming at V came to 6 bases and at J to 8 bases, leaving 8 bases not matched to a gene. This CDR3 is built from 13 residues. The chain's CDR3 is CASSPYQGAGYTF. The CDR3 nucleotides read TGTGCCAGCAGCCCGTACCAGGGGGCGGGCTACACCTTC.

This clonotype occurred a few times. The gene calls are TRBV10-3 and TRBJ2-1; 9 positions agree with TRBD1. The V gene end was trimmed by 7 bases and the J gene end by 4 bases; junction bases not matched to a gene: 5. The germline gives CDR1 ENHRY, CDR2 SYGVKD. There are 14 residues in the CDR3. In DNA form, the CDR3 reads TGTGCCATCAACGGACAGGGGTTATACAATGAGCAGTTCTTC. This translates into CAINGQGLYNEQFF.

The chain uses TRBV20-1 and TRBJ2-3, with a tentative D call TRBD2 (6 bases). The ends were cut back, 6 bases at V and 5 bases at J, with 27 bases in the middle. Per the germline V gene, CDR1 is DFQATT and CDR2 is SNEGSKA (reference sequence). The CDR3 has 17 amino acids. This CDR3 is CSAFGGQTTELVDTQYF. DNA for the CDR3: TGCAGTGCATTCGGAGGGCAGACCACAGAACTGGTAGATACGCAGTATTTT.

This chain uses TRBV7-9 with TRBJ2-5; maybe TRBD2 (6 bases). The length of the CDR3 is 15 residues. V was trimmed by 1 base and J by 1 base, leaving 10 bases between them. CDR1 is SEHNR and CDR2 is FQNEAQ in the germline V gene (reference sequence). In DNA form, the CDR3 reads TGTGCCAGCAGCTTAGTGCGGGGTCTCCAAGAGACCCAGTACTTC. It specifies CASSLVRGLQETQYF.

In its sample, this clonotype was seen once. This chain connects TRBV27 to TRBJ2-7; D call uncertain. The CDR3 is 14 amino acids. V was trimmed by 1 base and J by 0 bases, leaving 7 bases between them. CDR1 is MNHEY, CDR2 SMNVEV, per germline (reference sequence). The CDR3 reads CASSLFTASYEQYF. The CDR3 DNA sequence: TGTGCCAGCAGTTTATTCACCGCCTCCTACGAGCAGTACTTC.

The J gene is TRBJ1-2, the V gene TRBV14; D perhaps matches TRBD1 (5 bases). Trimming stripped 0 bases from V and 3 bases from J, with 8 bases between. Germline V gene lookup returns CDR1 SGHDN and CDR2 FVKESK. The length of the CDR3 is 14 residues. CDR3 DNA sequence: TGTGCCAGCAGCCAAGATGACAGATACTATGGCTACACCTTC. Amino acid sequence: CASSQDDRYYGYTF.

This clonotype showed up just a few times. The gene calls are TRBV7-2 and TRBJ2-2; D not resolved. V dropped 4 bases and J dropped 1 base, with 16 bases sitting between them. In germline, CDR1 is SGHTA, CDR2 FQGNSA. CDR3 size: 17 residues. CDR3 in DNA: TGTGCCAGCAGCTCATCCGCTAGGATTTGGAACACCGGGGAGCTGTTTTTT. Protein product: CASSSSARIWNTGELFF.

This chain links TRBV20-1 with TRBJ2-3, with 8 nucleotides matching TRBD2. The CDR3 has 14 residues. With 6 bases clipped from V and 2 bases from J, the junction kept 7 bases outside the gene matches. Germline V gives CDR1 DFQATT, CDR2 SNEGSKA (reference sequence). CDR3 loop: CSAILAASTDTQYF. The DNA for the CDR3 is TGCAGTGCCATACTAGCGGCTTCCACAGATACGCAGTATTTT.

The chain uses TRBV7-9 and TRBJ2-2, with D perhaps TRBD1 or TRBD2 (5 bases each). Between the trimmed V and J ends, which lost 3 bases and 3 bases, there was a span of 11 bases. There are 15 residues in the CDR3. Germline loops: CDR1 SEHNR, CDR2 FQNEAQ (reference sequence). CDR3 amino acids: CASSLSGRYTGELFF. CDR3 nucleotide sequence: TGTGCCAGCAGCTTGTCGGGGCGGTACACCGGGGAGCTGTTTTTT.

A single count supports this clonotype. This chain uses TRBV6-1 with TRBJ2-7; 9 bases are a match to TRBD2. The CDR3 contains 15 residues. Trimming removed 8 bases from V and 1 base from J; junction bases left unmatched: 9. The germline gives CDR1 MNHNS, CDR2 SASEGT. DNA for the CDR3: TGTGCCAGCGCTGATCTAGCGGGGCTTTCCTACGAGCAGTACTTC. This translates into CASADLAGLSYEQYF.

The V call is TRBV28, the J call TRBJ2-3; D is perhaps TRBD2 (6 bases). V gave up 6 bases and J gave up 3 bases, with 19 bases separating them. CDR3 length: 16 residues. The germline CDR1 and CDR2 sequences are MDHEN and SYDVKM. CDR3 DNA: TGTGCCAGCAGCCAAGTGGGGGGTAAGGGGACAGATACGCAGTATTTT. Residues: CASSQVGGKGTDTQYF.

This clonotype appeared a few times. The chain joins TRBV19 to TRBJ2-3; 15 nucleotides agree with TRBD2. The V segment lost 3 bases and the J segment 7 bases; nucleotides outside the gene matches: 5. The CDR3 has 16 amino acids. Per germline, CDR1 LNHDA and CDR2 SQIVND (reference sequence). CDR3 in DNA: TGTGCCAGTAGTATCGGACTAGCGGGAGGGATAAATACGCAGTATTTT. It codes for CASSIGLAGGINTQYF. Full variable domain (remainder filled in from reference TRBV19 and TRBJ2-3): DGGITQSPKYLFRKEGQNVTLSCEQNLNHDAMYWYRQDPGQGLRLIYYSQIVNDFQKGDIAEGYSVSREKKESFPLTVTSAQKNPTAFYLCASSIGLAGGINTQYFGPGTRLTVL.

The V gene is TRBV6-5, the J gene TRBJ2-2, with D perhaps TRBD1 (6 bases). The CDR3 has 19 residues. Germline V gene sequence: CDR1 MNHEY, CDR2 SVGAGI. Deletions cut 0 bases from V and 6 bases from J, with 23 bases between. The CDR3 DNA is TGTGCCAGCAGTTACTCGACCCTAGGGGTCACAGGGAAGGCCGGGGAGCTGTTTTTT. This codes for CASSYSTLGVTGKAGELFF.